These T cell receptor beta chains were read from a single sample in a study of monozygotic twins with inflammatory bowel disease. One entry per CDR3 protein, without DNA, is what TCRdb gives after re-calling the 5' RACE reads. This sample's clone table lists a few hundred thousand distinct CDR3 sequences. The sample consisted of blood. These receptors were obtained from a human donor with ulcerative colitis or Crohn's disease, or a healthy co-twin of an affected twin (not recorded which). CDR3s include the opening cysteine and the closing phenylalanine or tryptophan. Fields, in order: V gene, J gene, CDR3 protein.

TRBV5-6	TRBJ1-1	CASSSDRGLDEAFF
TRBV5-1	TRBJ2-7	CASSTGTRSYEQYF
TRBV11-1	TRBJ2-1	CASSSPGSATSSYNEQFF
TRBV18	TRBJ2-7	CASSPQKGTGAYEQYF
TRBV20-1	TRBJ1-2	CSATRDIDYGYTF
TRBV19	TRBJ2-7	CASSFGTGTYEQYF
TRBV10-3	TRBJ1-5	CAISESVGGQDNQPQHF
TRBV5-1	TRBJ1-2	CASSLFQGYGYTF
TRBV5-6	TRBJ1-1	CASSLPQGATEAFF
TRBV20-1	TRBJ1-1	CSARDRTNTEAFF
TRBV5-1	TRBJ2-2	CASSFGADQRRTGELFF
TRBV3-1	TRBJ1-4	CASRGQGGTNEKLFF
TRBV20-1	TRBJ2-7	CSARSSGVNEQYF
TRBV5-1	TRBJ2-2	CASRSGTGETGELFF
TRBV5-1	TRBJ1-6	CASSSTAVNSYNSPLHF
TRBV29-1	TRBJ2-3	CSATTYQITDTQYF
TRBV6-9	TRBJ1-4	CASGNRDDNEKLFF
TRBV5-1	TRBJ1-4	CASSLRDRGEKLFF
TRBV6-1	TRBJ2-5	CASGTGGGETQYF
TRBV5-1	TRBJ2-2	CASSLSNLQNTGELFF
TRBV5-1	TRBJ1-1	CASSLVNAGMNTEAFF
TRBV12-3/TRBV12-4	TRBJ2-2	CAIPRGTSPTGELFF
TRBV5-1	TRBJ2-7	CASSLEQGLTYEQYF
TRBV5-6	TRBJ2-1	CASSLGDPYNEQFF
TRBV7-9	TRBJ1-1	CASSLVWGAEAFF
TRBV20-1	TRBJ2-7	CSARGSGTEQYF
TRBV11-2	TRBJ2-5	CASSLGGQPEIETQYF
TRBV5-1	TRBJ1-5	CASSLEGERNQPQHF
TRBV20-1	TRBJ1-2	CSAPEVTGVGGYTF
TRBV19	TRBJ1-2	CATRDRGEPTNYGYTF
TRBV3-1	TRBJ2-7	CASSQDEGQNYEQYF
TRBV5-1	TRBJ2-2	CASSSHQGALRELFF
TRBV6-1	TRBJ1-4	CASTRTWDSFNEKLFF
TRBV12-3/TRBV12-4	TRBJ1-5	CASSFSLGNQPQHF
TRBV29-1	TRBJ1-1	CSVGEGAGTEAFF
TRBV10-3	TRBJ1-4	CAISDPRGTNEKLFF
TRBV5-1	TRBJ2-7	CASSLAFDRTSYEQYF
TRBV4-1	TRBJ2-3	CASSPSVADTQYF
TRBV5-1	TRBJ1-4	CASSSDGATNEKLFF
TRBV19	TRBJ1-5	CASSTRTGSLSQHF
TRBV5-1	TRBJ2-1	CASCQGSSYNEQFF
TRBV7-2	TRBJ1-5	CASSSTNSNQPQHF
TRBV7-2	TRBJ1-4	CASSRGQFEKLFF
TRBV10-3	TRBJ1-3	CAISERGPGSGNTIYF
TRBV12-3/TRBV12-4	TRBJ1-3	CASSPAGTGRNTIYF
TRBV25-1	TRBJ2-3	CASARGGADTQYF
TRBV5-6	TRBJ2-7	CASSRLDTADYEQYF
TRBV5-1	TRBJ1-4	CASSSRDSRGDEKLFF
TRBV20-1	TRBJ1-1	CSAKGPRGLNTEAFF